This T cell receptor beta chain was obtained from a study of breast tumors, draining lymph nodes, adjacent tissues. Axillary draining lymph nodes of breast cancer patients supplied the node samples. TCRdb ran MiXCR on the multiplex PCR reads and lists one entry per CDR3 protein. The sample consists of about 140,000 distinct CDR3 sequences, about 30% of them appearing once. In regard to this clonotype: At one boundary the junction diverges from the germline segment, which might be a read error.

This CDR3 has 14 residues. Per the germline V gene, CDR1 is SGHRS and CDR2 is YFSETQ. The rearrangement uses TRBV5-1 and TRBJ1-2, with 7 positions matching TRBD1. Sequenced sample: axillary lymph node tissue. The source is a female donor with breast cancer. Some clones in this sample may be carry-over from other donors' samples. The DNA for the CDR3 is TGCGCCGGCAGCTTGGAGGGGGCGGGCTATGGCTACACCTTC. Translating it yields CAGSLEGAGYGYTF.